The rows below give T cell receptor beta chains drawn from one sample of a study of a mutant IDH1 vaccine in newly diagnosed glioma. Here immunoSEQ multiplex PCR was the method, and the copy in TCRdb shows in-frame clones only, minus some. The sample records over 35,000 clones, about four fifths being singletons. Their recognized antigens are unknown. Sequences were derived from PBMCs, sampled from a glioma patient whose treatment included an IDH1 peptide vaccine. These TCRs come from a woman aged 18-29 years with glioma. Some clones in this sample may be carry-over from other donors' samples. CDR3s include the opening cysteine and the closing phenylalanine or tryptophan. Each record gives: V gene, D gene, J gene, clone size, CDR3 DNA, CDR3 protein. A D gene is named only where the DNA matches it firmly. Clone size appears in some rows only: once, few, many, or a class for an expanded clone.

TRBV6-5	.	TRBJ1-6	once	TGTGCCAGCAGTTACGGTAGGGTTTGGTCACCCCTCCACTTT	CASSYGRVWSPLHF
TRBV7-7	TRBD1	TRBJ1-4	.	TGTGCTAGCAGCCGTAACAGGGGCGAAAAACTGTTTTTT	CASSRNRGEKLFF
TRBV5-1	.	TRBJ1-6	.	TGCGCCAGCAGCTTGGATAGCTCCTATAATTCACCCCTCCACTTT	CASSLDSSYNSPLHF
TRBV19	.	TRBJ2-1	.	TGTGCCAGTAATCCCGACAGGTCTTCCTACAATGAGCAGTTCTTC	CASNPDRSSYNEQFF
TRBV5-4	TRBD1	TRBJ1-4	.	TGTGCCAGCAGCTTGTCCGGTCTCAGGGGGCTTACTAATGAAAAACTGTTTTTT	CASSLSGLRGLTNEKLFF
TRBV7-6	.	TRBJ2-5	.	TGTGCCAGCAGCTTAGCGGGCGGCAACCAAGAGACCCAGTACTTC	CASSLAGGNQETQYF
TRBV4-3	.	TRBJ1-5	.	TGCGCCAGCAGCCAAGGCCGGGTTGGCAATCAGCCCCAGCATTTT	CASSQGRVGNQPQHF
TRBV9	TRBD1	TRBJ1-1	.	TGTGCCAGCAGCATAGAGACAGGGATCACTGAAGCTTTCTTT	CASSIETGITEAFF
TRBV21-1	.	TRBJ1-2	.	TGTGCCAGCAGCAAAGGAGGGAAGGGAGGCTATGGCTACACCTTC	CASSKGGKGGYGYTF
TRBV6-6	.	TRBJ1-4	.	TGTGCCAGCCTGGCGGGAATTAATGAAAAACTGTTTTTT	CASLAGINEKLFF
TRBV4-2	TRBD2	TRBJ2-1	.	TGTGCCAGCAGCCAAGATAGCGGGGGGGCCAATGAGCAGTTCTTC	CASSQDSGGANEQFF
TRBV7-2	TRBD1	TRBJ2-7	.	TGTGCCAGCAGCTTAGGGGGACAGGGGGCTGACGAGCAGTACTTC	CASSLGGQGADEQYF
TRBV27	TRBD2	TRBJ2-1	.	TGTGCCAGCTTAAGTTACCGACGCGGGGGGGCCTACAATGAGCAGTTCTTC	CASLSYRRGGAYNEQFF
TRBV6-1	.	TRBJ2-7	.	TGTGCCAGCAGTGAAGCGGCAGCCTCCTACGAGCAGTACTTC	CASSEAAASYEQYF
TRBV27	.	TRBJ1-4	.	TGTGCCAGCAGTTTACGCCAGGGGCCTTACGAAAAACTGTTTTTT	CASSLRQGPYEKLFF
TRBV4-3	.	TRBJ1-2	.	TGCGCCAGCAGCCAAGATAAGACCTGGAACTATGGCTACACCTTC	CASSQDKTWNYGYTF
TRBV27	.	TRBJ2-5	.	TGTGCCAGCGGATACTCTTCCCCGGAGACCCAGTACTTC	CASGYSSPETQYF
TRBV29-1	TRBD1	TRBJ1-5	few	TGCAGCGTTGGGACAGGGAGCAATCAGCCCCAGCATTTT	CSVGTGSNQPQHF
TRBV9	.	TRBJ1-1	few	TGTGCCAGCAGCGTAAGAGCCATGAACACTGAAGCTTTCTTT	CASSVRAMNTEAFF
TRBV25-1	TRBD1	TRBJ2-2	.	TGTGCCAGCTCCTTCAGAGGGGGCGCCGCCGGGGAGCTGTTTTTT	CASSFRGGAAGELFF
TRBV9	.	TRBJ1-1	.	TGTGCCAGCAGCGTAGAAGCTGTCACTGAAGCTTTCTTT	CASSVEAVTEAFF
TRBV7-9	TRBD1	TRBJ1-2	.	TGTGCCAGCAGCTTGGGGGACAGTTCCTATGGCTACACCTTC	CASSLGDSSYGYTF
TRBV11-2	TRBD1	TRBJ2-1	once	TGTGCCAGCAGCTTTAGGACAGGGGCTAGTGAGCAGTTCTTC	CASSFRTGASEQFF
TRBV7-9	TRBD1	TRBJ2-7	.	TGTGCCAGCAGCTCCCCCCGGGGACAGAAGATAACCTACGAGCAGTACTTC	CASSSPRGQKITYEQYF
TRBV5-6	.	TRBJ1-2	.	TGTGCCAGCAGCTTGGTCCAGGGGAAGAACTATGGCTACACCTTC	CASSLVQGKNYGYTF
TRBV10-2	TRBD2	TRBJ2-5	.	TGCGCCAGCAGTGAGTCTTACCTCCCGACTAGCCCACAAGAGACCCAGTACTTC	CASSESYLPTSPQETQYF
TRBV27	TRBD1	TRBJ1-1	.	TGTGCCAGCAGTTTATTCGAGGGGGCGAACACTGAAGCTTTCTTT	CASSLFEGANTEAFF
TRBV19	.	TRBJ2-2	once	TGTGCCAGTTTCCCGAACACCGGGGAGCTGTTTTTT	CASFPNTGELFF
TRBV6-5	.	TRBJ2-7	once	TGTGCCAGCAGTTTGGACTCCTACGAGCAGTACTTC	CASSLDSYEQYF
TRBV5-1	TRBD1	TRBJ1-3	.	TGCGCCAGCAGCTTGAGGGGCAACAGGGGAGTCGCTGGAAACACCATATATTTT	CASSLRGNRGVAGNTIYF
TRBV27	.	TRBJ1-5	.	TGTGCCAGCTCACCGGCAGGGGCGACTATGAATAGCAATCAGCCCCAGCATTTT	CASSPAGATMNSNQPQHF
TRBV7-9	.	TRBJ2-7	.	TGTGCCAGCAGCTTAGAAGGAGATATAACCTTTTACGAGCAGTACTTC	CASSLEGDITFYEQYF
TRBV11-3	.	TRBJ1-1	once	TGTGCCAGCAGCCCGACAGTGAACACTGAAGCTTTCTTT	CASSPTVNTEAFF
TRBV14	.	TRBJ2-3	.	TGTGCCAGCAGCCAATCAATGGGGTCCACAGATACGCAGTATTTT	CASSQSMGSTDTQYF
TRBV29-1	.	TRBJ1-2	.	TGCAGCGTTGAACGGGGGGACTATGGCTACACCTTC	CSVERGDYGYTF
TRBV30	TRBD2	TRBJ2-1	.	TGTGCCTGGAGTGTAAGGCGGGAGGGACATGAGCAGTTCTTC	CAWSVRREGHEQFF
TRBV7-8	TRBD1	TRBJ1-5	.	TGTGCCAGCAGCAAAACGACAGGGGAAAATCAGCCCCAGCATTTT	CASSKTTGENQPQHF
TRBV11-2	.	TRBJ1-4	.	TGTGCCAGCAGCTTAAATTCAGGGTGGGAAAAACTGTTTTTT	CASSLNSGWEKLFF
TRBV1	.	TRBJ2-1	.	TGCACCAGCAGCCAGGGGGACAGGGGTCCACCCCTTTATTACAATGAGCAGTTCTTC	CTSSQGDRGPPLYYNEQFF
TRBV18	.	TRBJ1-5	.	TGTGCCAGCTCACCGGCGGGGGCAATGAGCAATCAGCCCCAGCATTTT	CASSPAGAMSNQPQHF
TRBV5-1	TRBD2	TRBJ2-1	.	TGCGCCAGCAGCTTGGGCGGGAGCTCCTACAATGAGCAGTTCTTC	CASSLGGSSYNEQFF
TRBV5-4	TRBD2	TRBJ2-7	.	TGTGCCAGCAGCTTGGGACTAGCGGGCCTCTACGAGCAGTACTTC	CASSLGLAGLYEQYF
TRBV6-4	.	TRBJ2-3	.	TGTGCCAGCAGTCCCGGACTGTCCCAGGCAGATACGCAGTATTTT	CASSPGLSQADTQYF
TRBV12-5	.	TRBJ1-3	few	TGTGCTAGTGGTTTGGTACTACACTCTGGAAACACCATATATTTT	CASGLVLHSGNTIYF
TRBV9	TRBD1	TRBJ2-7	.	TGTGCCAGCAGCGCCGGGACAGGGTTCTACGAGCAGTACTTC	CASSAGTGFYEQYF
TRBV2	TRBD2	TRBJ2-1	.	TGTGCCAGCAGGATCGGGACTAGCGGGACGAGGGAATGGGATGAGCAGTTCTTC	CASRIGTSGTREWDEQFF
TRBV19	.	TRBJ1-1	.	TGTGCCAGTAGTATCGAGGAGAGACACACGAACACTGAAGCTTTCTTT	CASSIEERHTNTEAFF
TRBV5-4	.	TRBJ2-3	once	TGTGCCAGCAGCTTGGGCCTGAGTTGGGGGAACACAGATACGCAGTATTTT	CASSLGLSWGNTDTQYF
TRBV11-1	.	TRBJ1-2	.	TGTGCCAGCAGCAATAAACCTAACTATGGCTACACCTTC	CASSNKPNYGYTF
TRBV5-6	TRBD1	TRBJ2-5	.	TGTGCCAGCAGCTTCTCGGTTGGGACAGTCCAAGAGACCCAGTACTTC	CASSFSVGTVQETQYF
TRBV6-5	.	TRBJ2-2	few	TGTGCCAGCAGTGGGGAGTCCGGGGAGCTGTTTTTT	CASSGESGELFF
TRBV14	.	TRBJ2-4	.	TGTGCCAGCAGCCCGGGCCCAGGGAGGAACATTCAGTACTTC	CASSPGPGRNIQYF
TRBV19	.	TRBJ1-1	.	TGTGCCAGTAGTATTGGACAGAAACACACTGAAGCTTTCTTT	CASSIGQKHTEAFF
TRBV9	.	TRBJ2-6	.	TGTGCCAGCAGCGTAGAGGGCGGGTATGTCTCTGGGGCCAACGTCCTGACTTTC	CASSVEGGYVSGANVLTF
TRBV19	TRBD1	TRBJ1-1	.	TGTGCCAGTAGTTCGGGGGACAGGGATTTGTGGGACACTGAAGCTTTCTTT	CASSSGDRDLWDTEAFF
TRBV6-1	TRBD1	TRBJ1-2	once	TGTGCCAGCAGTGTGGACAGGGGACACTATGGCTACACCTTC	CASSVDRGHYGYTF
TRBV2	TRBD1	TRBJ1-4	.	TGTGCCAGTGCCCTCGGGACAGTAAGGGAAAAACTGTTTTTT	CASALGTVREKLFF
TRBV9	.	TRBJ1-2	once	TGTGCCAGCAGCCCCCAAACGGGCGGTTATGGCTACACCTTC	CASSPQTGGYGYTF